The present T cell receptor beta chain was sequenced within a study of blood T cell repertoires in COVID-19. Overall study context: Acute-phase and convalescent COVID-19 samples originated in the United States, Italy and Spain.

Using immunoSEQ multiplex PCR, the repertoire was profiled, and TCRdb retains in-frame clones only, with some absent. The repertoire consists of 140,000 to 150,000 clones, with around 84% occurring once and the leading ten covering roughly 5.5%. This CDR3 has 17 amino acids. Germline V gene data show CDR1 as SGHRS and CDR2 as YFSETQ. V was pared by 4 bases and J by 5 bases, with 15 bases of the junction left unmatched. Sequencing was done on a sample of PBMCs or T cells enriched from blood (not recorded which). The source of this sequence is a woman aged 50 to 65 who had been exposed to COVID-19. The J gene is TRBJ1-1, the V gene TRBV5-1; 9 bases match TRBD1. This chain's CDR3 is CASSTVPGQGFGTEAFF. The CDR3 nucleotides read TGCGCCAGCAGCACAGTCCCGGGACAGGGATTCGGGACTGAAGCTTTCTTT. The entire variable domain, with the rest obtained from reference TRBV5-1 and TRBJ1-1, is as follows: KAGVTQTPRYLIKTRGQQVTLSCSPISGHRSVSWYQQTPGQGLQFLFEYFSETQRNKGNFPGRFSGRQFSNSRSEMNVSTLELGDSALYLCASSTVPGQGFGTEAFFGQGTRLTVV.